This is a list of T cell receptor beta chains from one sample in a study of beta chain features in type 1 diabetes. Sequencing used immunoSEQ multiplex PCR; TCRdb keeps in-frame clones, though not all of them. The table has some 23,000 clones, around 68% seen once. Input material: stem cell memory CD4+ T cells from blood. These receptors originate from a woman aged 40 to 50 with type 1 diabetes. Each CDR3 is given with its conserved first and last residue. Each record gives: J gene, V gene, CDR3 length, clone size, D gene, CDR3 protein, CDR3 DNA. D genes are given only for firm matches. For some rows the clone size is stated as once, few or many, or as a class when expanded; others skip it.

TRBJ2-3 | TRBV7-9 | 17 | - | TRBD2 | CASSLSRGRGIADTQYF | TGTGCCAGCAGCTTATCTCGCGGGCGGGGGATCGCAGATACGCAGTATTTT
TRBJ2-7 | TRBV6-6 | 14 | - | TRBD2 | CASSLGLAIYEQYF | TGTGCCAGCAGCCTGGGACTAGCGATCTACGAGCAGTACTTC
TRBJ2-5 | TRBV7-9 | 16 | - | TRBD2 | CASSPTSGAPRETQYF | TGTGCCAGCAGCCCGACTAGCGGGGCGCCTCGGGAGACCCAGTACTTC
TRBJ2-1 | TRBV7-2 | 13 | - | - | CASSLGPYNEQFF | TGTGCCAGCAGCTTAGGGCCTTACAATGAGCAGTTCTTC
TRBJ1-4 | TRBV7-2 | 14 | - | - | CASSFNGQNEKLFF | TGTGCCAGCAGCTTTAACGGACAGAATGAAAAACTGTTTTTT
TRBJ1-3 | TRBV7-2 | 12 | - | TRBD1 | CASSRQGNTIYF | TGTGCCAGCAGCCGACAGGGGAACACCATATATTTT
TRBJ2-7 | TRBV19 | 14 | once | TRBD1 | CASSSQGGSYEQYF | TGTGCCAGTAGTTCACAGGGGGGCTCCTACGAGCAGTACTTC
TRBJ1-1 | TRBV6-5 | 15 | few | TRBD1 | CASSLHGTGGIEAFF | TGTGCCAGCAGTCTTCACGGGACAGGGGGCATTGAAGCTTTCTTT
TRBJ2-3 | TRBV9 | 16 | - | TRBD2 | CASSVETSGRSDTQYF | TGTGCCAGCAGCGTTGAGACTAGCGGGAGATCAGATACGCAGTATTTT
TRBJ2-2 | TRBV7-9 | 16 | - | TRBD2 | CASSPQREWDTGELFF | TGTGCCAGCAGTCCCCAGCGGGAGTGGGACACCGGGGAGCTGTTTTTT
TRBJ1-1 | TRBV4-3 | 14 | - | - | CASSQVQNNAEAFF | TGCGCCAGCAGCCAAGTTCAGAACAACGCTGAAGCTTTCTTT
TRBJ1-3 | TRBV29-1 | 12 | once | - | CSVEGQGNTIYF | TGCAGCGTTGAAGGCCAGGGAAACACCATATATTTT
TRBJ2-6 | TRBV28 | 16 | - | TRBD2 | CASISAGRFEGNVLTF | TGTGCCAGCATCTCAGCCGGGAGGTTTGAAGGCAACGTCCTGACTTTC
TRBJ2-2 | TRBV18 | 14 | - | - | CASSPRENTGELFF | TGTGCCAGCTCACCCAGGGAAAACACCGGGGAGCTGTTTTTT
TRBJ2-7 | TRBV2 | 15 | few | TRBD1 | CASTPRRTGDYEQYF | TGTGCCAGCACCCCAAGGCGGACAGGGGACTACGAGCAGTACTTC
TRBJ1-2 | TRBV7-9 | 16 | - | - | CASSLGGWGEIYGYTF | TGTGCCAGCAGCTTAGGGGGCTGGGGGGAGATCTATGGCTACACCTTC
TRBJ1-1 | TRBV18 | 16 | - | - | CASSPSTVSLGTEAFF | TGTGCCAGCTCACCTTCAACGGTTTCTCTCGGGACTGAAGCTTTCTTT
TRBJ2-2 | TRBV5-1 | 14 | - | - | CASSLVSDHRELFF | TGCGCCAGCAGCTTGGTCAGCGATCACCGGGAGCTGTTTTTT
TRBJ1-1 | TRBV10-3 | 15 | - | - | CAITRDQAQNTEAFF | TGTGCCATCACCCGAGACCAGGCTCAGAACACTGAAGCTTTCTTT
TRBJ2-7 | TRBV7-9 | 15 | few | TRBD2 | CASSLLAGHTYEQYF | TGTGCCAGCAGCTTACTAGCGGGCCACACCTACGAGCAGTACTTC
TRBJ2-7 | TRBV11-2 | 12 | - | TRBD1 | CASSSQGGEQYF | TGTGCCAGCAGCTCACAGGGGGGCGAGCAGTACTTC
TRBJ1-2 | TRBV28 | 15 | - | TRBD1 | CASSFGTGGFYGYTF | TGTGCCAGCAGTTTTGGGACAGGGGGTTTCTATGGCTACACCTTC
TRBJ2-3 | TRBV5-5 | 14 | once | TRBD2 | CASSSWTSGDTQYF | TGTGCCAGCAGCTCGTGGACTAGCGGAGATACGCAGTATTTT
TRBJ1-3 | TRBV7-2 | 14 | - | TRBD1 | CASSLGTGTNTIYF | TGTGCCAGCAGCCTCGGGACAGGGACAAACACCATATATTTT
TRBJ2-7 | TRBV4-1 | 12 | - | - | CASSPGNLEQYF | TGCGCCAGCAGCCCTGGCAACCTCGAGCAGTACTTC
TRBJ2-1 | TRBV7-3 | 15 | - | TRBD1 | CASSARTGGNNEQFF | TGTGCCAGCAGCGCCAGGACAGGGGGGAACAATGAGCAGTTCTTC
TRBJ2-1 | TRBV4-3 | 19 | - | TRBD2 | CASSRGARGGRGSYNEQFF | TGCGCCAGCAGCCGCGGGGCCCGGGGGGGGCGGGGCTCCTACAATGAGCAGTTCTTC
TRBJ2-3 | TRBV5-1 | 15 | - | - | CASRGEATITDTQYF | TGCGCCAGCAGAGGGGAAGCTACTATCACAGATACGCAGTATTTT
TRBJ2-5 | TRBV7-2 | 15 | - | - | CASSRTGAGGETQYF | TGTGCCAGCAGCCGAACTGGGGCCGGGGGAGAGACCCAGTACTTC
TRBJ2-1 | TRBV7-8 | 14 | - | TRBD1 | CASSAGTGGNEQFF | TGTGCCAGCAGCGCAGGGACAGGAGGGAATGAGCAGTTCTTC
TRBJ2-1 | TRBV5-1 | 15 | - | TRBD1 | CASSVGQGPYNEQFF | TGCGCCAGCAGCGTGGGACAGGGACCATACAATGAGCAGTTCTTC
TRBJ2-1 | TRBV2 | 13 | - | TRBD2 | CASRGTSGTSQFF | TGTGCCAGCAGGGGTACTAGCGGAACCTCTCAGTTCTTC
TRBJ1-3 | TRBV14 | 13 | - | - | CASSRGPGNTIYF | TGTGCCAGCAGCCGAGGTCCTGGAAACACCATATATTTT
TRBJ2-1 | TRBV29-1 | 12 | - | TRBD1 | CSVGTGRNEQFF | TGCAGCGTTGGGACAGGGCGCAATGAGCAGTTCTTC
TRBJ1-5 | TRBV27 | 15 | - | - | CASSFSRGGMEPQHF | TGTGCCAGCAGTTTTTCCCGCGGGGGGATGGAGCCCCAGCATTTT
TRBJ2-1 | TRBV15 | 17 | - | - | CATSRDTSPRSIGGQFF | TGTGCCACCAGCAGAGATACGTCGCCTAGATCAATAGGGGGGCAGTTCTTC